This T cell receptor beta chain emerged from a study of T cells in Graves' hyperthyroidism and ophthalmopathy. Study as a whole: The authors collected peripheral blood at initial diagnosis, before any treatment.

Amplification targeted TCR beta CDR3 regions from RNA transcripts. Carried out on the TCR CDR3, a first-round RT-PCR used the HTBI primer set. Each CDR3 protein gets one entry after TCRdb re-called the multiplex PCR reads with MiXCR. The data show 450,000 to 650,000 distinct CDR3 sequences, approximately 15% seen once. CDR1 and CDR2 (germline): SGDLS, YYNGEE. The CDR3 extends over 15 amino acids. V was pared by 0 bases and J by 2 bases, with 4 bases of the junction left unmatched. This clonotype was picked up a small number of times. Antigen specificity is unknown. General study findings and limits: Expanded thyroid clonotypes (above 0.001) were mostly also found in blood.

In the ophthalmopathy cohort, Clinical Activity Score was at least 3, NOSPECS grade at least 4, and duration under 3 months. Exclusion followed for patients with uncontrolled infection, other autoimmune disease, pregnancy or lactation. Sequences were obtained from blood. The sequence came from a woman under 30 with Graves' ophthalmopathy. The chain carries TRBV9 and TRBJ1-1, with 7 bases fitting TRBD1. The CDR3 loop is CASSVDGGGNTEAFF. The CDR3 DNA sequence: TGTGCCAGCAGCGTAGATGGAGGGGGCAACACTGAAGCTTTCTTT.